The 32 T cell receptor beta chains listed next were all sequenced from one sample in a study of cytomegalovirus exposure and HLA in healthy donors. In the PCR, 60 Vbeta and 13 Jbeta primers were used. Some clones are missing from TCRdb's copy, which holds only in-frame ones; the method was immunoSEQ multiplex PCR. The profile shows approximately 60,000 clones, roughly 85% of them singletons. Sequenced input: PBMCs. The receptors were sampled from a man aged 30-40 years in good health and CMV-seronegative.

The V gene is TRBV4-3, the J gene TRBJ2-1; 11 bases are a match to TRBD2. V shed 1 base and J 4 bases; nucleotides not matched to a gene: 9. The CDR3 covers 18 residues. Germline assignment: CDR1 LGHNA and CDR2 YSLEER. In nucleotides, the CDR3 is TGCGCCAGCAGCCAAGTAGAGGGACTAGCGGCCCCTTACAATGAGCAGTTCTTC. Encoded protein: CASSQVEGLAAPYNEQFF.

The V and J genes are TRBV10-3 and TRBJ2-3; 8 nucleotides line up with TRBD1. This CDR3 has 19 amino acids. The germline V gene encodes CDR1 ENHRY and CDR2 SYGVKD. The V and J ends lost 0 bases and 0 bases, in that order; junction bases with no gene match: 11. Here the CDR3 DNA reads TGTGCCATCAGTGAGTCACAGGGGGACAGACTTTCTAGCACAGATACGCAGTATTTT. Its translation is CAISESQGDRLSSTDTQYF.

This clone came up a few times. The rearrangement uses TRBV5-4 and TRBJ2-2; D is perhaps TRBD2 (6 bases). The CDR3 runs 17 residues. Germline V gives CDR1 SGHNT, CDR2 YYREEE (reference sequence). V dropped 4 bases and J dropped 2 bases, with 18 bases sitting between them. CDR3 DNA: TGTGCCAGCAGCATAAGGGGTGGCGGGGTAAACACCGGGGAGCTGTTTTTT. This encodes CASSIRGGGVNTGELFF.

V and J are TRBV7-9 and TRBJ2-7; 11 bases align to TRBD2. In germline, CDR1 is SEHNR, CDR2 FQNEAQ (reference sequence). The ends lost 1 base at V and 6 bases at J; junction bases unmatched: 5. The CDR3 is made up of 15 amino acids. CDR3 DNA: TGTGCCAGCAGCTTAGTGAGTCTAGCGGGAGGCGAGCAGTACTTC. Its protein product is CASSLVSLAGGEQYF.

This clone was counted only a few times. The V call is TRBV30, the J call TRBJ2-7; the match to TRBD2 covers 9 bases. The CDR3 sequence is 15 residues long. Losses at the gene ends were 4 bases for V and 1 base for J; bases not matched to a gene: 8. Germline lookup yields CDR1 GTSNPN and CDR2 SVGIG (reference sequence). The CDR3 sequence: CAWKRETSGSYEQYF. CDR3 in DNA: TGTGCCTGGAAAAGGGAGACTAGCGGATCCTACGAGCAGTACTTC.

CDR3 sequence: CASSSGQGGEQYF. Written as DNA, the CDR3 is TGTGCCAGCAGCTCGGGACAGGGTGGCGAGCAGTACTTC. The chain carries TRBV11-2 and TRBJ2-7, with TRBD1 matching over 9 bases. The CDR3 totals 13 residues. Germline V lookup: CDR1 SGHAT, CDR2 FQNNGV. Germline trimming cut 4 bases from V and 6 bases from J; bases unmatched to any gene: 4.

The chain recombines TRBV9 with TRBJ2-3, with 15 nucleotides matching TRBD2. J lost 6 bases, V lost 4 bases, and 6 bases had no gene match. This CDR3 has 16 amino acids. CDR1 SGDLS and CDR2 YYNGEE come from the germline V gene. CDR3 in amino acids: CASSSGLAGGRDTQYF. CDR3 DNA sequence: TGTGCCAGCAGCTCGGGACTAGCGGGAGGTCGGGATACGCAGTATTTT.

A few counts support this clone. V gene TRBV5-4 combines with J gene TRBJ2-1, with 14 bases aligning to TRBD2. The CDR3 sequence is 19 residues long. The ends lost 6 bases at V and 1 base at J; junction bases unmatched: 12. The V gene's germline CDR1 is SGHNT and CDR2 YYREEE (reference sequence). The chain's CDR3 is CASTTPGTSGSLSYNEQFF. CDR3 sequence (DNA): TGTGCCAGCACCACACCCGGGACTAGCGGGAGTCTTTCCTACAATGAGCAGTTCTTC.

The chain employs TRBV28 and TRBJ1-2; 8 bases match TRBD1. CDR1 MDHEN and CDR2 SYDVKM come from the germline V gene. This CDR3 spans 13 amino acids. V dropped 5 bases and J dropped 6; count of bases not matched to a gene: 5. Here the CDR3 DNA reads TGTGCCAGCAGTACAGGGGGGGTGCATGGCTACACCTTC. It codes for CASSTGGVHGYTF.

The V and J genes are TRBV29-1 and TRBJ1-1, with TRBD1 as a possible D gene (6 bases). CDR1 is SQVTM, CDR2 ANQGSEA, per germline. The CDR3 has 13 residues. V lost 6 bases, J lost 0 bases, and 11 bases lay in between. CDR3 bases: TGCAGCGTACAGGGTTCCATGAACACTGAAGCTTTCTTT. Amino acids: CSVQGSMNTEAFF.

The chain employs TRBV5-1 and TRBJ1-2, with D unresolved. V was pared by 6 bases and J by 2 bases, with 8 bases between. The CDR3 covers 12 residues. Germline assignment: CDR1 SGHRS and CDR2 YFSETQ. CDR3 nucleotide sequence: TGCGCCAGCACCGACACCAACTATGGCTACACCTTC. Its translation: CASTDTNYGYTF.

This clone was seen a single time. This chain uses TRBV28 with TRBJ1-1; a possible D gene is TRBD1 (5 bases). The V and J ends lost 3 bases and 0 bases respectively, with 8 bases between them. Germline V gene sequence: CDR1 MDHEN, CDR2 SYDVKM. The CDR3 runs 14 residues. The CDR3 loop reads CASSFRALNTEAFF. DNA of the CDR3: TGTGCCAGCAGTTTCAGGGCCCTGAACACTGAAGCTTTCTTT.

The V call is TRBV4-2, the J call TRBJ2-3; 11 bases are shared with TRBD2. Per the germline V gene, CDR1 is LGHNA and CDR2 is YNFKEQ. The CDR3 loop spans 19 amino acids. V shed 0 bases and J 4 bases; nucleotides not matched to a gene: 12. For the CDR3, the DNA is TGTGCCAGCAGCCAAGAAGATAGTGTCCCTAGCGGGGGGTCAGATACGCAGTATTTT. Amino acid sequence: CASSQEDSVPSGGSDTQYF.

This chain's CDR3 is CASSDGTGGYEQYF. The CDR3 nucleotides are TGTGCCAGCAGTGACGGGACAGGGGGCTACGAGCAGTACTTC. This chain uses TRBV6-4 with TRBJ2-7, with 11 bases identical to TRBD1. Germline V gene sequence: CDR1 MRHNA, CDR2 SNTAGT. The junction had 0 bases not matched to a gene; V was cut back by 2 bases and J by 3 bases. The CDR3 covers 14 residues.

This chain links TRBV5-6 with TRBJ2-7; 10 bases match TRBD1. The CDR3 covers 16 residues. Germline-derived CDR1 and CDR2 are SGHDT and YYEEEE. J gave up 2 bases and V 3 bases, and 8 bases lay outside the gene matches. Here the CDR3 DNA reads TGTGCCAGCAGCTCCGAGGACAGGGGGAGTACCTACGAGCAGTACTTC. Its translation: CASSSEDRGSTYEQYF.

J is TRBJ1-1 and V is TRBV7-2; D may be TRBD1 (5 bases). The V gene lost 5 bases and the J gene lost 3 bases, with 16 bases spanning the gap. Per germline, CDR1 SGHTA and CDR2 FQGNSA. CDR3 length: 15 amino acids. CDR3 protein: CASSPTSGPHTEAFF. CDR3 in DNA: TGTGCCAGCAGCCCAACTTCAGGGCCACACACTGAAGCTTTCTTT.

CDR3 nucleotide sequence: TGTGCCAGCAGCTTACTCGGAGGGACTGAAGCTTTCTTT. The encoded protein is CASSLLGGTEAFF. The genes are TRBV7-8 and TRBJ1-1; D remains ambiguous. The CDR3 runs to 13 residues. Trimming left V 2 bases short and J 5 bases short, with 9 bases between. Germline loops: CDR1 SGHVS, CDR2 FQNEAQ.

This clone was observed a few times. This chain joins TRBV12-1 and TRBJ2-7; whether TRBD1, the table's D call, matches the DNA was not checked. TRBV12-1 is a recognized pseudogene. CDR3 length equals 14 residues. CDR3 in amino acids: CASSLGGAHYEQYF. The CDR3 DNA reads TGTGCCAGCAGCTTAGGTGGGGCCCACTACGAGCAGTACTTC.

This clone has a handful of counts. The chain links TRBV11-2 to TRBJ2-7; the match to TRBD2 covers 8 bases. Germline-derived CDR1 and CDR2 are SGHAT and FQNNGV. V was clipped by 4 bases and J by 3 bases; unmatched bases: 11. This CDR3 has 16 amino acids. The CDR3: CASSSPTSARYYEQYF. CDR3 coding DNA: TGTGCCAGCAGCTCCCCGACTAGCGCCCGTTACTACGAGCAGTACTTC.

The chain couples TRBV7-2 to TRBJ2-2; TRBD2 is a possible D gene (5 bases). This CDR3 contains 15 residues. Germline-derived CDR1 and CDR2 are SGHTA and FQGNSA. Trimming stripped 0 bases from V and 6 bases from J, with 11 bases between. This CDR3 is CASSLALARAGELFF. CDR3 nucleotides: TGTGCCAGCAGCTTAGCCCTAGCCCGGGCCGGGGAGCTGTTTTTT.

The chain recombines TRBV27 with TRBJ2-7; 7 nucleotides line up with TRBD1. V gave up 5 bases and J gave up 2 bases; unmatched junction bases: 6. CDR3 size: 14 residues. In germline, CDR1 is MNHEY, CDR2 SMNVEV (reference sequence). DNA of the CDR3: TGTGCCAGCAGTCCCCAGGGGGTACCCTACGAGCAGTACTTC. This gives the protein CASSPQGVPYEQYF.

In its sample, this clone was seen a few times. V is TRBV9 and J is TRBJ2-1; 11 bases line up with TRBD2. Trimming removed 1 base from V and 7 bases from J; junction bases left unmatched: 13. The CDR3 is made up of 18 amino acids. In germline, CDR1 is SGDLS, CDR2 YYNGEE. CDR3 sequence: CASSVKGMGTSGGNEQFF. CDR3 coding DNA: TGTGCCAGCAGCGTAAAAGGTATGGGGACTAGCGGAGGTAATGAGCAGTTCTTC.

This clone has only one observation. The gene calls are TRBV5-6 and TRBJ2-2; TRBD1 is a possible D gene (6 bases). The CDR3 has 16 amino acids. From germline, CDR1 is SGHDT and CDR2 YYEEEE. Trimming shortened V by 1 base and J by 3 bases, and 13 bases separated the two germline ends. The CDR3 sequence: CASSLLGRGDTGELFF. For the CDR3, the DNA is TGTGCCAGCAGCTTGCTCGGCAGGGGAGACACCGGGGAGCTGTTTTTT.

The chain carries TRBV13 and TRBJ1-3, with 7 bases that match TRBD1. The germline gives CDR1 PRHDT, CDR2 FYEKMQ (reference sequence). The trim removed 3 bases at V and 2 bases at J, leaving 10 bases unmatched. CDR3 length: 17 residues. The CDR3 nucleotides are TGTGCCAGCAGCTTGACAGGGTGGGGTAGTACTGGAAACACCATATATTTT. Translation gives CASSLTGWGSTGNTIYF. Full variable domain (rest looked up from reference TRBV13 and TRBJ1-3): AAGVIQSPRHLIKEKRETATLKCYPIPRHDTVYWYQQGPGQDPQFLISFYEKMQSDKGSIPDRFSAQQFSDYHSELNMSSLELGDSALYFCASSLTGWGSTGNTIYFGEGSWLTVV.

The chain carries TRBV28 and TRBJ1-2; no firm D call. The CDR3 spans 14 residues. Trimming took off 5 bases at V and 6 bases at J, with 16 bases between the two ends. Looked up from germline, CDR1 is MDHEN and CDR2 is SYDVKM. CDR3 DNA sequence: TGTGCCAGCAGTATCGCCTCAACAAATGATGGCTACACCTTC. As protein: CASSIASTNDGYTF.

This clone has just a few counts. The chain couples TRBV21-1 to TRBJ1-2; the D call in the table, TRBD1, was not verified against the DNA. TRBV21-1 is reported as a pseudogene. The CDR3 covers 13 residues. The CDR3 loop is CASSKADSYGYTF. The CDR3 DNA reads as TGTGCCAGCAGCAAAGCGGACAGCTATGGCTACACCTTC.

The chain links TRBV27 to TRBJ2-7; 8 nucleotides agree with TRBD1. The CDR3 totals 14 residues. Germline CDR1 reads MNHEY; CDR2 reads SMNVEV (reference sequence). Trimming at V came to 6 bases and at J to 2 bases, leaving 6 bases not matched to a gene. CDR3 in DNA: TGTGCCAGCAGCCCCGGACAGGGACCCTACGAGCAGTACTTC. As protein: CASSPGQGPYEQYF.

CDR3 nucleotides: TGTGCCAGCAACCCCTCAATGACAGCTAACTATGGCTACACCTTC. Translated, it gives CASNPSMTANYGYTF. V gene TRBV9 combines with J gene TRBJ1-2; D is perhaps TRBD1 (5 bases). V lost 6 bases to trimming and J lost 0 bases, with 15 bases between them. This CDR3 region has 15 residues. The germline V gene has CDR1 SGDLS and CDR2 YYNGEE.

The chain recombines TRBV28 with TRBJ1-5; D is ambiguous. Trimming took off 7 bases at V and 7 bases at J, with 14 bases between the two ends. The CDR3 covers 13 residues. Looked up from germline, CDR1 is MDHEN and CDR2 is SYDVKM. The CDR3 bases are TGTGCCAGCACCGAGGGTGTCTGGCAGCCCCAGCATTTT. The encoded protein is CASTEGVWQPQHF.

The chain has TRBV4-3 and TRBJ2-1, with D hard to call. Germline V gene data show CDR1 as LGHNA and CDR2 as YSLEER. The CDR3 runs 14 residues. V lost 0 bases and J 8 bases, leaving 11 bases between the germline ends. The CDR3, as DNA: TGCGCCAGCAGCCAAGATTTGCGGTCGCATGAGCAGTTCTTC. This gives the protein CASSQDLRSHEQFF.

V is TRBV7-2 and J is TRBJ1-2, with D tentatively TRBD1 (6 bases). Trimming shortened V by 5 bases and J by 2 bases, and 12 bases separated the two germline ends. The CDR3 consists of 14 residues. Per germline, CDR1 SGHTA and CDR2 FQGNSA. The CDR3 loop is CASSPDRTNYGYTF. As DNA, the CDR3 is TGTGCCAGCAGCCCAGACAGGACGAACTATGGCTACACCTTC.

V gene TRBV2 combines with J gene TRBJ1-1; a weak D match, TRBD1 (5 bases). The V end lost 0 bases, the J end lost 5 bases, and 10 bases lay between the germline ends. Germline V gene lookup returns CDR1 SNHLY and CDR2 FYNNEI. The CDR3 has 14 residues. The CDR3: CASSEAGRVTEAFF. Written as DNA, the CDR3 is TGTGCCAGCAGTGAAGCTGGCAGGGTAACTGAAGCTTTCTTT.